This T cell receptor beta chain is drawn from a study of blood T cell repertoires in COVID-19. Study as a whole: Italy, Spain and the United States were the sources of the convalescent and acute COVID-19 samples.

With V trimmed by 5 bases and J by 2 bases, 12 bases remained unmatched. The CDR3 runs to 16 residues. Germline values: CDR1 MNHEY, CDR2 SMNVEV (reference sequence). How the authors handled the data: Counts of nucleated cells, estimated from reference gene primer amplification, were obtained. Libraries were prepared by immunoSEQ multiplex PCR; TCRdb keeps only in-frame clonotypes and omits some of them. D and trimming were read from the DNA, whereas the V and J calls and clone size are those reported in that table. The repertoire includes almost 200,000 clones, around four fifths of them detected once, and 0.8% to 0.95% sits in the top ten.

Sequenced material: peripheral blood. The TCR originated in a man in his 60s with COVID-19, enrolled during active disease. The chain recombines TRBV27 with TRBJ2-7; 7 bases are shared with TRBD1. CDR3 nucleotides: TGTGCCAGCAGTCCCACCTACCGGGACAGAGCCTACGAGCAGTACTTC. Its translation: CASSPTYRDRAYEQYF.